This TCR beta chain stems from a study of vaccination and CD4 T cells after COVID-19. General study points: Detection of a median roughly 83% of reactive clones in convalescent patients was confined to the period after vaccination.

Trimming shortened V by 0 bases and J by 3 bases, and 21 bases separated the two germline ends. The CDR3 extends over 17 amino acids. From germline, CDR1 is DFQATT and CDR2 SNEGSKA (reference sequence). Oncomine TCR Beta short-read sequencing was applied to DNA from cultured CD4+ T cells. From the PCR reads, TCRdb called clonotypes with MiXCR, one entry per CDR3 protein. The table lists about 20,000 distinct CDR3 sequences, approximately 52% of them singletons. This clonotype was counted only a few times. Its antigen remains unidentified. Treatment meaning: approximately 10-day PBMC culture with coronavirus spike peptide pools or control peptides (ViraFEST assay).

The V gene is TRBV20-1, the J gene TRBJ2-7; D is perhaps TRBD2 (6 bases). The sequencing sample was made of CD4+ T cells from blood, cultured in vitro. The source is a human donor who had recovered from COVID-19. CDR3 protein: CSARDLLGGRFFYEQYF. The DNA of the CDR3 is TGCAGTGCTAGAGACCTCTTGGGGGGACGGTTTTTCTACGAGCAGTACTTC.